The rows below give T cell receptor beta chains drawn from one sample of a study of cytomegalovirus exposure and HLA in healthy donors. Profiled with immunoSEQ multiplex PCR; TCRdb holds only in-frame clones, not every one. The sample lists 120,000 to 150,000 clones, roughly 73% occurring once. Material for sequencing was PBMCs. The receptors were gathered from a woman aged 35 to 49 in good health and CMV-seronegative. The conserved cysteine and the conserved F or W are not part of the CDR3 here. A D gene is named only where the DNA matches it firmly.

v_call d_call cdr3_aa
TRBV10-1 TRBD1 ASILGQAANTGELF
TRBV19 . ASSILSSRTYNSPLH
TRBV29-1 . SVEARGREETQY
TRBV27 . ASSLNTGELF
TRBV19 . ASRSTMAQPQH
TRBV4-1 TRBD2 ASSPRTSGDSSYNEQF
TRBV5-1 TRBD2 ASSPWTSGGAETQY
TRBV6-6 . ASSSSPSNQPQH
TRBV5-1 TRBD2 ASSRLGGSGQETQY
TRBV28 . ASSLISLSEKLF
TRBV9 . ASSVTGMSSGNTIY
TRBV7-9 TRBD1 ASSTGTGRDQPQH
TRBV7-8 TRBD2 ASSSRTSGGDEQF
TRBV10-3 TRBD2 AISERGESTDTQY
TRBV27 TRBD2 ASSLLAGSLMSTDTQY
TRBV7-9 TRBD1 ASSLEGGWNTEAF
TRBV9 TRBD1 ASSPRQGGKYEQY
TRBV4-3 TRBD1 ASTDRGNTEAF
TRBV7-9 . ASSVQGSVGTLH
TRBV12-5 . ASGQTDRVAF
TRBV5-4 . ASSFVTDTQY
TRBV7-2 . ASSFTEQETQY
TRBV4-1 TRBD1 ASSQEGQGARGQF
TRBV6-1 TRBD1 ASSGRDSTGDTQY
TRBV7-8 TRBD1 ASSLFGTVTNIQY
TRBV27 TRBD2 ASSLSSSGGEYTQY
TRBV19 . ASSSYGYT
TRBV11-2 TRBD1 ASSGTGFDYGYT
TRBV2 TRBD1 ASSDRLRDREAYEQY
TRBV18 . ASSRDGQHEPQH
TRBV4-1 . ASSQAPQGANYGYT
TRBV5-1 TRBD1 ASSDRDRGLRANVLT
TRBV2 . ASSGTGSSYNSPLH
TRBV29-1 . SAQSGRNEKLF
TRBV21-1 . ASTETPQETQY
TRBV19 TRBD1 ARTGTGGNNEQF
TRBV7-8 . ASSLATGSSGNTIY
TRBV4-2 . ASSQETGDSPLH
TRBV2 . ASSVISERSPLH
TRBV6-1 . ASSEAGGDFGYT
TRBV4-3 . ASSPKHNSNQPQH
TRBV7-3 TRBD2 ASSSSGGALETQY
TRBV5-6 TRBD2 ASSWASGGAYTGELF
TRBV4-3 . ASSQRDREENTGELF
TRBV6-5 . ASRRQTATNEKLF
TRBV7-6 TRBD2 ASSRGGANTGELF
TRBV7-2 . ASSHLFREQWAF
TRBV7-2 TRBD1 ASSLETGNVYGYT
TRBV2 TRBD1 ASTTGGAGNTIY
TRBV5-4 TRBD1 ASSLVGQMANTGELF
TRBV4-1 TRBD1 ASSQAYSGTGYEKLF
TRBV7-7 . ASSQDRQETQY
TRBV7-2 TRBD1 ASSPGQASDTQY
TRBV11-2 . ASSLPRQTRMNTEAF
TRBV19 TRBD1 ASSIVDRAYEQY
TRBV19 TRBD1 ASRTTGAYGYT